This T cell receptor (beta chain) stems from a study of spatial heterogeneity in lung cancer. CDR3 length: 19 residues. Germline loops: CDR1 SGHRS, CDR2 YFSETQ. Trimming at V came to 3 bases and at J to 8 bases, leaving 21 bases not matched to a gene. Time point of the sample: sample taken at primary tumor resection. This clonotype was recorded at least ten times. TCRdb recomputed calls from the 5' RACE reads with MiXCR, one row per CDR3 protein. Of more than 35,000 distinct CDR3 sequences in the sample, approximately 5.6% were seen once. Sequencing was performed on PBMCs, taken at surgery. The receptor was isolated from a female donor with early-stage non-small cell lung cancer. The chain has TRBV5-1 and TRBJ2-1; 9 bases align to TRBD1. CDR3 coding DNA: TGCGCCAGCAGCTCGAAGACGGGACAGGGTCGAATGGGGAAGGATGAGCAGTTCTTC. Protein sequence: CASSSKTGQGRMGKDEQFF.